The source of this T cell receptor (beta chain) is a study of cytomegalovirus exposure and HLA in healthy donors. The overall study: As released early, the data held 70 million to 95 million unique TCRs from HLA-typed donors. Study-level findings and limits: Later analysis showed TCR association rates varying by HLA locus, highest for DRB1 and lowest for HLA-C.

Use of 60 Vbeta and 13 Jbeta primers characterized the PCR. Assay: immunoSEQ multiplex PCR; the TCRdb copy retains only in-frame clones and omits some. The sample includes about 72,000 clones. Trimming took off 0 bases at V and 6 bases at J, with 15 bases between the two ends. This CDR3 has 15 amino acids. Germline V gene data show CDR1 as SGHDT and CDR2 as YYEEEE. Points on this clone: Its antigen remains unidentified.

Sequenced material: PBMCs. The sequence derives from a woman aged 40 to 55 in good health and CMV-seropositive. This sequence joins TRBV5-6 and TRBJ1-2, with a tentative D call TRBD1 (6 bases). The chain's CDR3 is CASSLARGPLDGYTF. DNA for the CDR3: TGTGCCAGCAGCTTGGCCAGGGGACCGCTCGATGGCTACACCTTC.